What follows are 29 T cell receptor beta chains derived from one specimen sequenced in a study of radiotherapy plus CTLA-4 blockade in lung cancer. Produced via immunoSEQ multiplex PCR; TCRdb's table is partial and in-frame only. This sample has approximately 80,000 clones, with roughly four fifths found just once. Source: peripheral blood, taken from a patient treated with radiotherapy plus ipilimumab. These receptors all stem from a human donor with non-small cell lung cancer whose response to radiotherapy plus ipilimumab could not be evaluated.

The CDR3 is CAWSALAGGVNEQFF. Here the CDR3 DNA reads TGTGCCTGGAGTGCCCTAGCGGGAGGGGTCAATGAGCAGTTCTTC. The chain has TRBV30 and TRBJ2-1, with TRBD2 matching 12 bases. With V trimmed by 1 base and J by 6 bases, 4 bases remained unmatched. Per germline, CDR1 GTSNPN and CDR2 SVGIG (reference sequence). The CDR3 extends over 15 amino acids.

The sample holds a few counts of this clone. The chain links TRBV10-3 to TRBJ1-3, with 9 nucleotides matching TRBD1. The V gene's germline CDR1 is ENHRY and CDR2 SYGVKD. The trim removed 7 bases at V and 8 bases at J, leaving 9 bases unmatched. The CDR3 covers 14 residues. The CDR3 spells CAITRTGVMDTIYF. CDR3 nucleotides: TGTGCCATCACTCGGACAGGGGTCATGGACACCATATATTTT.

V gene TRBV7-3 combines with J gene TRBJ2-5; weak D call: TRBD1 (5 bases). The closer fit of TRBJ2-7 to the DNA end suggests the J call may be wrong. CDR1 and CDR2 from the germline V gene are SGHTA and FQGTGA. There are 13 residues in the CDR3. The CDR3 region has the DNA TGTGCCAGCAGCCACGGACATCTCGGCGAGCAGTACTTC. This translates into CASSHGHLGEQYF.

V usage is TRBV5-4 and J usage is TRBJ2-7, with D possibly matching TRBD2 (6 bases). The CDR3 contains 12 residues. V lost 7 bases, J lost 7 bases, and 15 bases lay in between. Germline lookup yields CDR1 SGHNT and CDR2 YYREEE (reference sequence). Here the CDR3 DNA reads TGTGCCAGCGGGGGGTTTCGGGAGGAGCAGTACTTC. Its protein product is CASGGFREEQYF.

V usage is TRBV5-4 and J usage is TRBJ1-1, with 7 bases lining up with TRBD1. Germline V gene lookup returns CDR1 SGHNT and CDR2 YYREEE (reference sequence). V dropped 6 bases and J dropped 4; count of bases not matched to a gene: 6. This CDR3 is 13 amino acids long. The DNA for the CDR3 is TGTGCCAGCACTATGACAGGGCGCACTGAAGCTTTCTTT. It specifies CASTMTGRTEAFF.

The gene calls are TRBV19 and TRBJ1-2; the D gene is possibly TRBD1 (5 bases). This CDR3 is 13 amino acids long. V lost 5 bases and J lost 6, with 13 bases in between. CDR1 is LNHDA and CDR2 is SQIVND in the germline V gene (reference sequence). CDR3 nucleotides: TGTGCCAGTAGTTTCCAGGGTGACCATGGCTACACCTTC. It encodes CASSFQGDHGYTF.

J is TRBJ2-1 and V is TRBV9; TRBD2 aligns across 12 bases. Germline CDR1 SGDLS, CDR2 YYNGEE. V trimming: 0 bases; J trimming: 5 bases; junction bases outside the gene matches: 3. This CDR3 region has 16 residues. Here the CDR3 DNA reads TGTGCCAGCAGCGTAGGACTAGCGGGGGAAGACAATGAGCAGTTCTTC. This gives the protein CASSVGLAGEDNEQFF.

This chain links TRBV7-9 with TRBJ1-1, with 12 bases aligning to TRBD1. Germline V CDR1 and CDR2: SEHNR, FQNEAQ (reference sequence). The CDR3 runs 15 residues. V was pared by 5 bases and J by 6 bases, with 7 bases of the junction left unmatched. This chain's CDR3 is CASSPTGQGAAEAFF. For the CDR3, the DNA is TGTGCCAGCAGCCCTACGGGACAGGGGGCCGCTGAAGCTTTCTTT.

The chain is built from TRBV5-1 and TRBJ2-1; the D gene is possibly TRBD2 (6 bases). Germline values: CDR1 SGHRS, CDR2 YFSETQ. This CDR3 region has 13 residues. The V gene lost 8 bases and the J gene lost 2 bases, with 11 bases spanning the gap. In DNA form, the CDR3 reads TGCGCCAGTGCGGGGCCACCCTACAATGAGCAGTTCTTC. It specifies CASAGPPYNEQFF.

V is TRBV15 and J is TRBJ2-5; TRBD2 might be the D (7 bases). The CDR3 extends over 16 amino acids. CDR1 is LNHNV, CDR2 YYDKDF, per germline (reference sequence). V lost 1 base to trimming and J lost 4 bases, with 16 bases between them. For the CDR3, the DNA is TGTGCCACCAGCAGAGGGTCCGGGGGGCAGGGAGAGACCCAGTACTTC. Residues: CATSRGSGGQGETQYF.

The chain uses TRBV4-1 and TRBJ1-4; 8 bases align to TRBD1. The CDR3 has 16 amino acids. Trimming cost V 4 bases and J 7 bases; bases outside gene matches: 11. Germline CDR1 reads MGHRA; CDR2 reads YSYEKL. CDR3 in DNA: TGCGCCAGCAGCCTCCCCCCCCCAGGGGGCCGTGAAAAACTGTTTTTT. Amino acids: CASSLPPPGGREKLFF.

The CDR3 DNA is TGTGCCAGCAGCTTGATGCAGGGGGCTTCCCTGAACACTGAAGCTTTCTTT. Amino acids: CASSLMQGASLNTEAFF. The chain employs TRBV7-2 and TRBJ1-1; 8 nucleotides agree with TRBD1. CDR1 SGHTA and CDR2 FQGNSA come from the germline V gene. This CDR3 has 17 amino acids. Trimming cost V 3 bases and J 0 bases; bases outside gene matches: 9. Filled out from reference TRBV7-2 and TRBJ1-1, the complete variable domain reads GAGVSQSPSNKVTEKGKDVELRCDPISGHTALYWYRQSLGQGLEFLIYFQGNSAPDKSGLPSDRFSAERTGGSVSTLTIQRTQQEDSAVYLCASSLMQGASLNTEAFFGQGTRLTVV.

The V and J genes are TRBV7-9 and TRBJ1-5; D may be TRBD1 (6 bases). This CDR3 comprises 14 residues. The ends were cut back, 0 bases at V and 5 bases at J, with 8 bases in the middle. The germline gives CDR1 SEHNR, CDR2 FQNEAQ (reference sequence). This chain's CDR3 is CASSLAGGDQPQHF. CDR3 DNA sequence: TGTGCCAGCAGCTTAGCAGGGGGAGATCAGCCCCAGCATTTT.

The chain joins TRBV4-2 to TRBJ2-5; 8 bases fit TRBD2. The J call may be in error: the DNA end matches TRBJ2-7 better. In germline, CDR1 is LGHNA, CDR2 YNFKEQ. The CDR3 sequence is 13 residues long. CDR3 loop: CASSPPREGEQYF. In DNA, the CDR3 is TGTGCCAGCAGCCCCCCCCGGGAGGGCGAGCAGTACTTC.

In its sample, this clone was seen a few times. V gene TRBV11-3 combines with J gene TRBJ1-2; D uncertain. Trimming left V 0 bases short and J 4 bases short, with 3 bases between. The CDR3 runs to 12 residues. Germline-derived CDR1 and CDR2 are SGHNT and YENEEA. Written as DNA, the CDR3 is TGTGCCAGCAGCTTAGACGGCTATGGCTACACCTTC. Its translation is CASSLDGYGYTF.

This clone was counted many times. The J gene is TRBJ1-2, the V gene TRBV2, with D possibly matching TRBD1 (5 bases). The V gene lost 5 bases and the J gene lost 7 bases, with 8 bases spanning the gap. This CDR3 is built from 11 residues. Germline V CDR1 and CDR2: SNHLY, FYNNEI. The CDR3 sequence: CASSQGGGYTF. DNA for the CDR3: TGTGCCAGCAGTCAGGGAGGTGGCTACACCTTC.

This sequence joins TRBV19 and TRBJ2-1, with D perhaps TRBD2 (6 bases). CDR1 is LNHDA and CDR2 is SQIVND in the germline V gene (reference sequence). CDR3 size: 16 residues. The V end lost 5 bases, the J end lost 8 bases, and 22 bases lay between the germline ends. The DNA for the CDR3 is TGTGCCAGTAGTTCCCCGACTAGGGCGTACGTGCATGAGCAGTTCTTC. It is translated as CASSSPTRAYVHEQFF.

V gene TRBV6-1 combines with J gene TRBJ1-2, with 7 positions matching TRBD1. Germline CDR1 and CDR2: MNHNS and SASEGT. The CDR3 has 15 residues. V dropped 6 bases and J dropped 2; count of bases not matched to a gene: 9. CDR3 loop: CASRTPGGINYGYTF. The DNA for the CDR3 is TGTGCCAGCAGAACACCAGGGGGGATCAACTATGGCTACACCTTC.

The chain links TRBV27 to TRBJ1-6; maybe TRBD1 (6 bases). The CDR3 covers 14 residues. CDR1 MNHEY and CDR2 SMNVEV come from the germline V gene (reference sequence). Trimming left V 2 bases short and J 9 bases short, with 11 bases between. In DNA, the CDR3 is TGTGCCAGCAGTTTAGGGGGCACGGGTTCACCCCTCCACTTT. Translation gives CASSLGGTGSPLHF.

This clone was seen once. The rearrangement uses TRBV5-1 and TRBJ1-5; 9 bases are a match to TRBD1. Germline assignment: CDR1 SGHRS and CDR2 YFSETQ. V lost 4 bases, J lost 1 base, and 3 bases stayed unmatched. The CDR3 is made up of 15 amino acids. CDR3 DNA sequence: TGCGCCAGCAGCCAGGGGACAGGGAGCAATCAGCCCCAGCATTTT. It specifies CASSQGTGSNQPQHF.

CDR3 sequence (DNA): TGTGCCAGCAGCCAAGTGGGTGGGGCCTATGGCTACACCTTC. It encodes CASSQVGGAYGYTF. The gene calls are TRBV4-2 and TRBJ1-2; D may be TRBD1 (5 bases). Germline V lookup: CDR1 LGHNA, CDR2 YNFKEQ. This CDR3 spans 14 amino acids. V shed 1 base and J shed 4 bases, with 10 bases lying between them.

This clone is a singleton in its sample. V and J are TRBV5-1 and TRBJ1-5; 7 positions agree with TRBD1. The CDR3 is 14 residues long. Germline-derived CDR1 and CDR2 are SGHRS and YFSETQ. V lost 4 bases to trimming and J lost 4 bases; unmatched junction nucleotides: 5. CDR3 in amino acids: CASSIGTANQPQHF. The CDR3 nucleotides are TGCGCCAGCAGCATCGGGACAGCTAATCAGCCCCAGCATTTT.

The chain is built from TRBV29-1 and TRBJ1-2; the D gene is possibly TRBD1 (5 bases). The V and J ends lost 5 bases and 6 bases respectively, with 13 bases between them. The CDR3 length is 12 residues. Germline V gene sequence: CDR1 SQVTM, CDR2 ANQGSEA. CDR3 bases: TGCAGCGTTCGAACAGGTTCAGATGGCTACACCTTC. This gives the protein CSVRTGSDGYTF. Filled out from reference TRBV29-1 and TRBJ1-2, the complete variable domain reads SAVISQKPSRDICQRGTSLTIQCQVDSQVTMMFWYRQQPGQSLTLIATANQGSEATYESGFVIDKFPISRPNLTFSTLTVSNMSPEDSSIYLCSVRTGSDGYTFGSGTRLTVV.

This sequence joins TRBV9 and TRBJ2-3; 16 nucleotides line up with TRBD2. The trim removed 4 bases at V and 6 bases at J, leaving 11 bases unmatched. This CDR3 contains 18 residues. The germline V gene has CDR1 SGDLS and CDR2 YYNGEE. The chain's CDR3 is CASSLFGTSGGEADTQYF. The CDR3 DNA reads TGTGCCAGCAGCCTTTTTGGGACTAGCGGGGGGGAAGCGGATACGCAGTATTTT.

This clone came up once. V gene TRBV5-1 combines with J gene TRBJ2-1, with a tentative D call TRBD2 (7 bases). V gave up 2 bases and J gave up 8 bases, with 17 bases separating them. Germline V lookup: CDR1 SGHRS, CDR2 YFSETQ. The CDR3 has 15 amino acids. CDR3 loop: CASSFRTAGMDEQFF. CDR3 bases: TGCGCCAGCAGCTTTCGGACAGCGGGAATGGATGAGCAGTTCTTC.

The V call is TRBV4-3, the J call TRBJ2-5, with 7 bases matching TRBD2. There are 15 residues in the CDR3. Per germline, CDR1 LGHNA and CDR2 YSLEER. V lost 5 bases, J lost 2 bases, and 8 bases stayed unmatched. CDR3 DNA: TGCGCCAGCAGCTCCAGAGGTAGCGGGCAAGAGACCCAGTACTTC. Amino acids: CASSSRGSGQETQYF.

The chain uses TRBV7-9 and TRBJ2-7; D remains ambiguous. V gave up 3 bases and J gave up 6 bases, with 6 bases separating them. The CDR3 has 11 residues. Germline CDR1 is SEHNR and CDR2 is FQNEAQ (reference sequence). In nucleotides, the CDR3 is TGTGCCAGCAGCTTGTCTTCCGAGCAGTACTTC. Translating it yields CASSLSSEQYF.

The rearrangement uses TRBV10-3 and TRBJ2-7, with 9 bases matching TRBD1. Trimming at V came to 6 bases and at J to 2 bases, leaving 8 bases not matched to a gene. The germline V gene has CDR1 ENHRY and CDR2 SYGVKD. The CDR3 spans 15 residues. In DNA, the CDR3 is TGTGCCATCAGCTCCCCGGACAGGGGTCCCTACGAGCAGTACTTC. Translated: CAISSPDRGPYEQYF.

The chain employs TRBV30 and TRBJ2-2; 8 bases are shared with TRBD2. Unmatched junction bases numbered 2, after V lost 1 base and J lost 4 bases. This CDR3 spans 14 amino acids. The V gene's germline CDR1 is GTSNPN and CDR2 SVGIG (reference sequence). CDR3 sequence: CAWSALAVTGELFF. DNA of the CDR3: TGTGCCTGGAGTGCACTAGCGGTCACCGGGGAGCTGTTTTTT.